These T cell receptor beta chains were read from a single sample in a study of blood T cells in healthy people across ages. TCRdb itself ran the 5' RACE reads through MiXCR, one entry per CDR3 protein. The sample yields approximately 700,000 distinct CDR3 sequences, about 34% seen once. The sequenced sample was blood. The source of these receptors is a woman aged 80 or older in good health. Both conserved end residues are part of each CDR3. Each record gives: D gene, clone size, CDR3 length, V gene, J gene, CDR3 DNA, CDR3 protein. A D gene is named only where the DNA matches it firmly. Clone size is stated in some rows and not others, as once, few, many or a class when expanded.

d_call: TRBD1
clone_size: many
cdr3_length: 18
v_call: TRBV12-3/TRBV12-4
j_call: TRBJ1-5
cdr3_nt: TGTGCCAGCAGTCCACGGACCCTGACAGGGGGCGGCAATCAGCCCCAGCATTTT
cdr3_aa: CASSPRTLTGGGNQPQHF

d_call: TRBD1
clone_size: many
cdr3_length: 19
v_call: TRBV7-2
j_call: TRBJ1-6
cdr3_nt: TGTGCCAGCAGCACCCCGGGACAGGGGTTTTCTTCCTATAATTCACCCCTCCACTTT
cdr3_aa: CASSTPGQGFSSYNSPLHF

d_call: TRBD2
clone_size: many
cdr3_length: 14
v_call: TRBV12-3/TRBV12-4
j_call: TRBJ2-1
cdr3_nt: TGTGCCAGCAGGTCGAGCGGGGGGGTCAGTGAGCAGTTCTTC
cdr3_aa: CASRSSGGVSEQFF

d_call: .
clone_size: .
cdr3_length: 17
v_call: TRBV28
j_call: TRBJ1-6
cdr3_nt: TGTGCCAGCAGGGAGTTTGTTGGAGGGGCTAGTAGTTCACCCCTCCACTTT
cdr3_aa: CASREFVGGASSSPLHF

d_call: TRBD1
clone_size: .
cdr3_length: 13
v_call: TRBV30
j_call: TRBJ1-2
cdr3_nt: TGTGCCTGGAGGGCTCAGGGGGCGGGGGGCTACACCTTC
cdr3_aa: CAWRAQGAGGYTF

d_call: TRBD1
clone_size: many
cdr3_length: 17
v_call: TRBV10-3
j_call: TRBJ1-6
cdr3_nt: TGTGCCATCAGTGAAAGAGAGGGGGCGTCGGTAAATTCACCCCTCCACTTT
cdr3_aa: CAISEREGASVNSPLHF

d_call: .
clone_size: many
cdr3_length: 15
v_call: TRBV28
j_call: TRBJ2-6
cdr3_nt: TGTGCCAGCAGTACACAGAGCTCTGGGGCCAACGTCCTGACTTTC
cdr3_aa: CASSTQSSGANVLTF

d_call: .
clone_size: many
cdr3_length: 14
v_call: TRBV20-1
j_call: TRBJ2-7
cdr3_nt: TGCAGTGCTAGAGATCCCGCCAGTCCCTACGAGCAGTACTTC
cdr3_aa: CSARDPASPYEQYF

d_call: .
clone_size: few
cdr3_length: 12
v_call: TRBV10-3
j_call: TRBJ1-1
cdr3_nt: TGTGCCACCCAGGACAGTGGGACTGAAGCTTTCTTT
cdr3_aa: CATQDSGTEAFF

d_call: TRBD1
clone_size: once
cdr3_length: 17
v_call: TRBV5-1
j_call: TRBJ2-7
cdr3_nt: TGCGCCAGCAGCTTTGGAACAGGGGGCGGTTTAATGGACGAGCAGTACTTC
cdr3_aa: CASSFGTGGGLMDEQYF

d_call: .
clone_size: many
cdr3_length: 13
v_call: TRBV6-5
j_call: TRBJ1-5
cdr3_nt: TGTGCCAGCACCTCGGGGCGTGATCAGCCCCAGCATTTT
cdr3_aa: CASTSGRDQPQHF

d_call: TRBD1
clone_size: .
cdr3_length: 15
v_call: TRBV5-1
j_call: TRBJ2-3
cdr3_nt: TGCGCCAGCAGTCAGGGACAGGCCAACACAGATACGCAGTATTTT
cdr3_aa: CASSQGQANTDTQYF

d_call: .
clone_size: .
cdr3_length: 17
v_call: TRBV4-3
j_call: TRBJ2-3
cdr3_nt: TGCGCCAGCAGCCAAGATCAGCCAGTCCCTAGCACAGATACGCAGTATTTT
cdr3_aa: CASSQDQPVPSTDTQYF

d_call: .
clone_size: many
cdr3_length: 14
v_call: TRBV7-2
j_call: TRBJ2-5
cdr3_nt: TGTGCCAGCAGCTTAGGGTATGCCTCGGAGACCCAGTACTTC
cdr3_aa: CASSLGYASETQYF

d_call: .
clone_size: few
cdr3_length: 15
v_call: TRBV5-8
j_call: TRBJ2-3
cdr3_nt: TGTGCCAGCAGCTTGCTGAAAGGCGGTCAAGATACGCAGTATTTT
cdr3_aa: CASSLLKGGQDTQYF

d_call: .
clone_size: many
cdr3_length: 15
v_call: TRBV5-1
j_call: TRBJ1-6
cdr3_nt: TGCGCCAGCAGCTTGTGGGGGGAAGCAAATTCACCCCTCCACTTT
cdr3_aa: CASSLWGEANSPLHF

d_call: TRBD2
clone_size: few
cdr3_length: 17
v_call: TRBV7-2
j_call: TRBJ2-1
cdr3_nt: TGTGCCAGCAGCATCTCGGGAAGGCGGGGGGGCCGCGATGAGCAGTTCTTC
cdr3_aa: CASSISGRRGGRDEQFF

d_call: .
clone_size: many
cdr3_length: 15
v_call: TRBV7-9
j_call: TRBJ1-2
cdr3_nt: TGTGCCAGCAGCTCTGACCTGACAGTCCTCTATGGCTACACCTTC
cdr3_aa: CASSSDLTVLYGYTF

d_call: .
clone_size: many
cdr3_length: 14
v_call: TRBV29-1
j_call: TRBJ1-2
cdr3_nt: TGCAGCGTCCCCTCGTGGGGGACCAACTATGGCTACACCTTC
cdr3_aa: CSVPSWGTNYGYTF

d_call: TRBD1
clone_size: many
cdr3_length: 13
v_call: TRBV18
j_call: TRBJ1-1
cdr3_nt: TGTGCCAGCTCCCGACAGGGAAGCACTGAAGCTTTCTTT
cdr3_aa: CASSRQGSTEAFF

d_call: .
clone_size: many
cdr3_length: 14
v_call: TRBV20-1
j_call: TRBJ1-6
cdr3_nt: TGCAGTGCTAGAGAGCAGCGGGTTAATTCACCCCTCCACTTT
cdr3_aa: CSAREQRVNSPLHF

d_call: .
clone_size: .
cdr3_length: 12
v_call: TRBV20-1
j_call: TRBJ2-7
cdr3_nt: TGCAGTGCTAGAGGGACCTCAGGTACCCAGTACTTC
cdr3_aa: CSARGTSGTQYF

d_call: .
clone_size: .
cdr3_length: 14
v_call: TRBV5-6
j_call: TRBJ1-1
cdr3_nt: TGTGCCAGCAGCCCAAGGGGATTTGGCACTGAAGCTTTCTTT
cdr3_aa: CASSPRGFGTEAFF

d_call: .
clone_size: .
cdr3_length: 13
v_call: TRBV6-5
j_call: TRBJ1-4
cdr3_nt: TGTGCCTGCAGACCGGGAGGTAATGAAAAACTGTTTTTT
cdr3_aa: CACRPGGNEKLFF

d_call: .
clone_size: many
cdr3_length: 12
v_call: TRBV20-1
j_call: TRBJ2-7
cdr3_nt: TGCAGTGCCCCTGGGCCAGGGCGCGAGCAGTACTTC
cdr3_aa: CSAPGPGREQYF

d_call: TRBD2
clone_size: .
cdr3_length: 14
v_call: TRBV20-1
j_call: TRBJ2-5
cdr3_nt: TGCAGTGCCCAAGGGACTAGCGGTTACAGTGAGCAGTACTTC
cdr3_aa: CSAQGTSGYSEQYF

d_call: TRBD2
clone_size: many
cdr3_length: 18
v_call: TRBV20-1
j_call: TRBJ2-3
cdr3_nt: TGCAGTGCTAGCCTCGCTAGCGGGGGGGCCAGTAGCACAGATACGCAGTATTTT
cdr3_aa: CSASLASGGASSTDTQYF

d_call: .
clone_size: .
cdr3_length: 13
v_call: TRBV19
j_call: TRBJ2-1
cdr3_nt: TGTGCCAGTAGTCCTGCCGAGATCGATGAGCAGTTCTTC
cdr3_aa: CASSPAEIDEQFF

d_call: .
clone_size: many
cdr3_length: 14
v_call: TRBV10-3
j_call: TRBJ2-7
cdr3_nt: TGTGCCATCAGCACTAACGGCGGCTCCTACGAGCAGTACTTC
cdr3_aa: CAISTNGGSYEQYF

d_call: TRBD1
clone_size: .
cdr3_length: 13
v_call: TRBV20-1
j_call: TRBJ1-1
cdr3_nt: TGCAGTGCTAGTGGGACAGGGTACACTGAAGCTTTCTTT
cdr3_aa: CSASGTGYTEAFF

d_call: .
clone_size: many
cdr3_length: 14
v_call: TRBV6-5
j_call: TRBJ2-7
cdr3_nt: TGTGCCAGCAGTTACGCGGGGTCCTACTACGAGCAGTACTTC
cdr3_aa: CASSYAGSYYEQYF

d_call: .
clone_size: .
cdr3_length: 16
v_call: TRBV24-1
j_call: TRBJ2-3
cdr3_nt: TGTGCCACCAGTAGCCCCGGGGAAATCAGCACAGATACGCAGTATTTT
cdr3_aa: CATSSPGEISTDTQYF

d_call: TRBD1
clone_size: few
cdr3_length: 16
v_call: TRBV5-1
j_call: TRBJ2-3
cdr3_nt: TGCGCCAGCAGCTTAGCGACAGGGGGTAACACAGATGCGCAGTATTTT
cdr3_aa: CASSLATGGNTDAQYF

d_call: .
clone_size: once
cdr3_length: 14
v_call: TRBV7-2
j_call: TRBJ2-1
cdr3_nt: TGTGCCAGCAGCCCCACCAGGGATGGGAATGAGCAGTTCTTC
cdr3_aa: CASSPTRDGNEQFF

d_call: .
clone_size: .
cdr3_length: 15
v_call: TRBV6-2/TRBV6-3
j_call: TRBJ1-1
cdr3_nt: TGTGCCAGCAGTTATTGGGAGGGGACGAACACTGAAGCTTTCTTT
cdr3_aa: CASSYWEGTNTEAFF

d_call: TRBD1
clone_size: .
cdr3_length: 17
v_call: TRBV3-1
j_call: TRBJ1-6
cdr3_nt: TGTGCCGGCAGCCAGGATGCCGCCGGGACAGCTAATTCACCCCTCCACTTT
cdr3_aa: CAGSQDAAGTANSPLHF

d_call: TRBD1
clone_size: many
cdr3_length: 15
v_call: TRBV4-2
j_call: TRBJ2-1
cdr3_nt: TGTGCCAGCAGCCCTCTTAGGACAGGGGCCAATGAGCAGTTCTTC
cdr3_aa: CASSPLRTGANEQFF

d_call: .
clone_size: .
cdr3_length: 15
v_call: TRBV11-2
j_call: TRBJ2-5
cdr3_nt: TGTGCCAGCACCGTTCTGGCGGAGTCCCAAGAGACCCAGTACTTC
cdr3_aa: CASTVLAESQETQYF

d_call: TRBD1
clone_size: .
cdr3_length: 12
v_call: TRBV20-1
j_call: TRBJ1-4
cdr3_nt: TGCAGTGCGCAAAACAGGGGAGAAAAACTGTTTTTT
cdr3_aa: CSAQNRGEKLFF

d_call: .
clone_size: few
cdr3_length: 15
v_call: TRBV5-1
j_call: TRBJ2-2
cdr3_nt: TGCGCCAGCAGCTACAACGGCGCCATAACCGGGGAGCTGTTTTTT
cdr3_aa: CASSYNGAITGELFF

d_call: .
clone_size: many
cdr3_length: 15
v_call: TRBV2
j_call: TRBJ2-5
cdr3_nt: TGTGCCAGCAGTGACTCTCCAAGCCTGGGGGAGACCCAGTACTTC
cdr3_aa: CASSDSPSLGETQYF

d_call: .
clone_size: .
cdr3_length: 14
v_call: TRBV25-1
j_call: TRBJ2-1
cdr3_nt: TGTGCCAGCAGTGAAGTAGGACCTCTAAATGAGCAGTTCTTC
cdr3_aa: CASSEVGPLNEQFF

d_call: .
clone_size: .
cdr3_length: 12
v_call: TRBV20-1
j_call: TRBJ2-7
cdr3_nt: TGCAGTGCTGAGGCCAACTCCTACGAGCAGTACTTC
cdr3_aa: CSAEANSYEQYF

d_call: .
clone_size: .
cdr3_length: 14
v_call: TRBV7-2
j_call: TRBJ2-2
cdr3_nt: TGCGCCAGCAGCTTAAAGAGCAGGACCGGGGAGCTGTTTTTT
cdr3_aa: CASSLKSRTGELFF

d_call: TRBD1
clone_size: many
cdr3_length: 16
v_call: TRBV6-5
j_call: TRBJ1-6
cdr3_nt: TGTGCCAGCAGTTACCTGGGACAGTCGTTACTTTCACCCCTCCACTTT
cdr3_aa: CASSYLGQSLLSPLHF

d_call: .
clone_size: many
cdr3_length: 13
v_call: TRBV5-6
j_call: TRBJ2-5
cdr3_nt: TGTGCCAGCAGCCCGGTGGGCCAAGAGACCCAGTACTTC
cdr3_aa: CASSPVGQETQYF

d_call: TRBD1
clone_size: once
cdr3_length: 15
v_call: TRBV30
j_call: TRBJ2-2
cdr3_nt: TGTGCCTGGAGTGAACAGGGGGTTGATACCGGGGAGCTGTTTTTT
cdr3_aa: CAWSEQGVDTGELFF

d_call: .
clone_size: .
cdr3_length: 16
v_call: TRBV12-3/TRBV12-4
j_call: TRBJ1-1
cdr3_nt: TGTGCCAGCAGTCCGTCCCTCATTCAGCTGAACACTGAAGCTTTCTTT
cdr3_aa: CASSPSLIQLNTEAFF

d_call: .
clone_size: .
cdr3_length: 15
v_call: TRBV5-1
j_call: TRBJ1-1
cdr3_nt: TGCGCCAGCAGCTTGGCCCCGCCGGGGAACACTGAAGCTTTCTTT
cdr3_aa: CASSLAPPGNTEAFF

d_call: TRBD1
clone_size: once
cdr3_length: 14
v_call: TRBV24-1
j_call: TRBJ2-2
cdr3_nt: TGTGCCACCAGAGGACAGGGGAACACCGGGGAGCTGTTTTTT
cdr3_aa: CATRGQGNTGELFF

d_call: TRBD2
clone_size: .
cdr3_length: 17
v_call: TRBV7-2
j_call: TRBJ2-4
cdr3_nt: TGCGCCAGCAGCTTAGACCCTAGCGGGGGGACCAAAAACATTCAGTACTTC
cdr3_aa: CASSLDPSGGTKNIQYF

d_call: TRBD1
clone_size: .
cdr3_length: 17
v_call: TRBV27
j_call: TRBJ1-1
cdr3_nt: TGTGCCAGCAGTTCAGGGACAGGGGACGGCATGAACACTGAAGCTTTCTTT
cdr3_aa: CASSSGTGDGMNTEAFF

d_call: .
clone_size: .
cdr3_length: 15
v_call: TRBV5-1
j_call: TRBJ2-2
cdr3_nt: TGCGCCAGCAGCTTATTACCGCCGGGAACCGGGGAGCTGTTTTTT
cdr3_aa: CASSLLPPGTGELFF

d_call: .
clone_size: many
cdr3_length: 15
v_call: TRBV7-3
j_call: TRBJ2-3
cdr3_nt: TGTGCCAGCAGCTTAATGGGCGGAAGCACAGATACGCAGTATTTT
cdr3_aa: CASSLMGGSTDTQYF